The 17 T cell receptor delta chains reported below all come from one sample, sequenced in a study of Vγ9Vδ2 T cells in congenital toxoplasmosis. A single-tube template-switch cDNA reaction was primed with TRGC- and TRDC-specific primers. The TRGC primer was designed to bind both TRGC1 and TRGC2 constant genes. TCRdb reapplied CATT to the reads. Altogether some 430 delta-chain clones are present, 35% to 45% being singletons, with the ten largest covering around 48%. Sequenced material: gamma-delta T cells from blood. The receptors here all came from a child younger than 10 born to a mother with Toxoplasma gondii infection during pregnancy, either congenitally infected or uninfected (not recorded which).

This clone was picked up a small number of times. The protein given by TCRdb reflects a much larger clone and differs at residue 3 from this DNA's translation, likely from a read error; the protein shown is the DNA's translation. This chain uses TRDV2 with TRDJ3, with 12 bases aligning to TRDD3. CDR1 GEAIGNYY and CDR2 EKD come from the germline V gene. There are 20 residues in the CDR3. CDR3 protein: CARDTGWGIRSSWDTRQMFF. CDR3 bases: TGTGCCCGTGACACCGGCTGGGGGATACGCAGCTCCTGGGACACCCGACAGATGTTTTTC.

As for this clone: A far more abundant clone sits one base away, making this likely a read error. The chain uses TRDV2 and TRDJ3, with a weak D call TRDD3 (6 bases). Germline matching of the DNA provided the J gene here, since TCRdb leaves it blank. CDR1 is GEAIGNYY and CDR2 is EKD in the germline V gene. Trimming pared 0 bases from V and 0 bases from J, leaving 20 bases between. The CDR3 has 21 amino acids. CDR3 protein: CACDTVLGDPKSSWDTRQMFF. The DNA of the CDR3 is TGTGCCTGTGACACCGTACTGGGAGATCCGAAGAGCTCCTGGGACACCCGACAGATGTTTTTC.

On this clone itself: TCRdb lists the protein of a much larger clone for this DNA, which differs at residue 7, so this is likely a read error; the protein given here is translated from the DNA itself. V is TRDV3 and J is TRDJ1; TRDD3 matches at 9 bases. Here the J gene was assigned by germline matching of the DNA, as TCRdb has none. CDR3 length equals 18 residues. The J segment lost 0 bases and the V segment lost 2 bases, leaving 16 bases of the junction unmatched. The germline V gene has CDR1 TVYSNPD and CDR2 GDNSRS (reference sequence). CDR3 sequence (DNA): TGTGCCTTTCCTGGGGGATTCTCCCCACCCGAGTACACCGATAAACTCATCTTT. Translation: CAFPGGFSPPEYTDKLIF. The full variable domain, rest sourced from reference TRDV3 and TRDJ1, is CDKVTQSSPDQTVASGSEVVLLCTYDTVYSNPDLFWYRIRPDYSFQFVFYGDNSRSEGADFTQGRFSVKHILTQKAFHLVISPVRTEDSATYYCAFPGGFSPPEYTDKLIFGKGTRVTVEP.

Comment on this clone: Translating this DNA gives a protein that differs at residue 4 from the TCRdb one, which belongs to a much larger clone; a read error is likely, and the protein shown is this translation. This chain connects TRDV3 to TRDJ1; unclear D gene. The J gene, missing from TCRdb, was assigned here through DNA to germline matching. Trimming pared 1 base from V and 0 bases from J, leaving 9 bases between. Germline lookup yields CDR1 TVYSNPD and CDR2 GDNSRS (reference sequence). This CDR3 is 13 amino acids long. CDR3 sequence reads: CAFTAPYTDKLIF. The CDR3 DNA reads TGTGCCTTTACAGCCCCCTACACCGATAAACTCATCTTT. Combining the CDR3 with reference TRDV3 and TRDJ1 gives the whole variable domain CDKVTQSSPDQTVASGSEVVLLCTYDTVYSNPDLFWYRIRPDYSFQFVFYGDNSRSEGADFTQGRFSVKHILTQKAFHLVISPVRTEDSATYYCAFTAPYTDKLIFGKGTRVTVEP.

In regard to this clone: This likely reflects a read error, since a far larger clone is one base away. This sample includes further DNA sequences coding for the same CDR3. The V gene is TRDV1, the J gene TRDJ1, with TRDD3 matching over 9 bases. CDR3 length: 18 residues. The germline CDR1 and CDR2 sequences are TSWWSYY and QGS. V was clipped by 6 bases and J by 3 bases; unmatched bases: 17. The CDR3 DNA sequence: TGTGCTCTTGGAGACTCTTCCCACTGGGGGACGAATGCCGATAAACTCATCTTT. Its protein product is CALGDSSHWGTNADKLIF.

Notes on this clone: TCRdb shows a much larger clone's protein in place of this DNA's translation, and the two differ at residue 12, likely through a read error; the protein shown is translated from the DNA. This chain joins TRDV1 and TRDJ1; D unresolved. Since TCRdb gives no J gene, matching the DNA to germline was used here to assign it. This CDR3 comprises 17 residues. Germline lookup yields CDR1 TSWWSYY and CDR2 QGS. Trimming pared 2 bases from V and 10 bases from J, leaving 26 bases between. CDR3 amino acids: CALGEFLVTDPTVGLIF. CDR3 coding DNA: TGTGCTCTTGGGGAATTCTTGGTGACAGACCCCACCGTTGGACTCATCTTT.

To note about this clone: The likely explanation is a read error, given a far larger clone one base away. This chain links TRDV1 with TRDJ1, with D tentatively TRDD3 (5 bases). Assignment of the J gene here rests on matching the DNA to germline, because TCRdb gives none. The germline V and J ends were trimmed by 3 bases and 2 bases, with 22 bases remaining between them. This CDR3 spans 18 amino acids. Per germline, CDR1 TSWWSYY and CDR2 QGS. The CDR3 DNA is TGTGCTCTTGGGGATTCCGACGGGGACTGGAGGGGGACCGATAAACTCATCTTT. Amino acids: CALGDSDGDWRGTDKLIF.

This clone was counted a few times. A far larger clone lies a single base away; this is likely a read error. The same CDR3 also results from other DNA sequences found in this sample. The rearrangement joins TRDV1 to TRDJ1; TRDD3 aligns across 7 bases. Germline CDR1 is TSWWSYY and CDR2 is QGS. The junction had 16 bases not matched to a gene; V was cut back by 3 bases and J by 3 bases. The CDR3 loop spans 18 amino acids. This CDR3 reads CALGDSSHWGTNADKLIF. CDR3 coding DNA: TGTGCTCTTGGGGACTCTTCCCACTGGGGTACGAATGCCGATAAACTCATCTTT.

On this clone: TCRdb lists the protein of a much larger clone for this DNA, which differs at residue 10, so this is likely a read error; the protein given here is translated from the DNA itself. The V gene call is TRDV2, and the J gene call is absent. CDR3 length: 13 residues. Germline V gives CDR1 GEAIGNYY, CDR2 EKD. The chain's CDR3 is CACDTWDTRHMFF. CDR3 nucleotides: TGTGCCTGTGACACCTGGGACACCCGACATATGTTTTTC.

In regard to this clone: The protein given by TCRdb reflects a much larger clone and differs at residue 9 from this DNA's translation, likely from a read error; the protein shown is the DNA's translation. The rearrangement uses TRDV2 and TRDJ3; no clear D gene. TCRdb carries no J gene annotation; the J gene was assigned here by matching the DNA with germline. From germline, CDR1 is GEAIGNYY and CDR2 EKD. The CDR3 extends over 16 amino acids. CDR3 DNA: TGTGCCTGTGACAGTATTAGCTCCTGTGACACCCGACAGATGTTTTTC. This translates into CACDSISSCDTRQMFF.

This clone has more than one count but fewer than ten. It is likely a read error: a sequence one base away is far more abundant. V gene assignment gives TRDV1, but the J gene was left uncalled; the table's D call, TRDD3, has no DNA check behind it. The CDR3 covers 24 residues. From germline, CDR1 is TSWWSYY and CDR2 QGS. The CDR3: CALGERLPLSGGPFLRGGTDKRIF. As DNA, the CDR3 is TGTGCTCTTGGGGAACGCCTCCCCCTTAGTGGGGGACCCTTCCTAAGAGGGGGCACCGATAAACGCATCTTT.

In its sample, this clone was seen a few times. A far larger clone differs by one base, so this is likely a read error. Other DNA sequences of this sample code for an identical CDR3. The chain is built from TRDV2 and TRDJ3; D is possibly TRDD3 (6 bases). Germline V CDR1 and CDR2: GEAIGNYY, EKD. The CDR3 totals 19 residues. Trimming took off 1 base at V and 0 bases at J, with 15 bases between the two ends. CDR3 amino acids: CACDTLLGNPSWDTRQMFF. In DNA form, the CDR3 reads TGTGCCTGTGACACGCTACTGGGTAACCCCTCCTGGGACACCCGACAGATGTTTTTC.

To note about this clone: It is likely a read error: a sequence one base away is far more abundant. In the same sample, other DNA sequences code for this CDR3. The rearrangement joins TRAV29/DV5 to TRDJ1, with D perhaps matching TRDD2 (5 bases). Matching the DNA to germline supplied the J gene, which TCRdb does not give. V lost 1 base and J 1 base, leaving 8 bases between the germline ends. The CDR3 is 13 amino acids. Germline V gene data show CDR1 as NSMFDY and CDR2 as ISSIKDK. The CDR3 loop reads CAASYPITDKLIF. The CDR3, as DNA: TGTGCAGCAAGCTATCCTATCACCGATAAACTCATCTTT.

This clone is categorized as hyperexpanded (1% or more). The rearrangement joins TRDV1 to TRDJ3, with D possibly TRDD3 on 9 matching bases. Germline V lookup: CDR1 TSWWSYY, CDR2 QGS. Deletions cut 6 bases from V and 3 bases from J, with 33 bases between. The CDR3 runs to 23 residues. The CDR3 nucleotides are TGTGCTCTTGGTGCCGGCCTTCCTAATATATGGGGGATAGTGTACTGGGACACCCGACAGATGTTTTTC. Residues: CALGAGLPNIWGIVYWDTRQMFF.

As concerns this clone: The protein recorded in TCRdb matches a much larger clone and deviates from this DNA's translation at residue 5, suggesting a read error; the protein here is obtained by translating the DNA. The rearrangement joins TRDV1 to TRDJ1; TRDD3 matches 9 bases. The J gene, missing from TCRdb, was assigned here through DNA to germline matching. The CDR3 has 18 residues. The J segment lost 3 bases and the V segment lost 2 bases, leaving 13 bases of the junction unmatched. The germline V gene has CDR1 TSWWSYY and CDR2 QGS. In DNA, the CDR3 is TGTGCTCTTGGGGAATCTTCCCACTGGGGGACGAATGCCGATAAACTCATCTTT. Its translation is CALGESSHWGTNADKLIF.

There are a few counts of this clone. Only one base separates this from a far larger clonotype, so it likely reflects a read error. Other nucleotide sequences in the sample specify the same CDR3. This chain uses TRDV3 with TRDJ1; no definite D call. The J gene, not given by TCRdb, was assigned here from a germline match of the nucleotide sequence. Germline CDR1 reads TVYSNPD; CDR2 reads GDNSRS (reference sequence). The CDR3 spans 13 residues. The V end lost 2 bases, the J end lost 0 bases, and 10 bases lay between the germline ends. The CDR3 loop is CAFSAPYTDKLIF. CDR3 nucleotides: TGTGCCTTTTCAGCACCCTACACCGATAAACTCATCTTT.

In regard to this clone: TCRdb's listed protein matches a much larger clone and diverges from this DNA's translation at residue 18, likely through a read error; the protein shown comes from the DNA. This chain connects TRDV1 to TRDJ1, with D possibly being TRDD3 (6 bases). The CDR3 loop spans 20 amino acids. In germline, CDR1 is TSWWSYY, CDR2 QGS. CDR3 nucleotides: TGTGCTCTTGGGGAATGGGGGCCTCCTTTGTCCCCGGGGAGGGCCGATAAACACATCTTT. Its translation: CALGEWGPPLSPGRADKHIF.